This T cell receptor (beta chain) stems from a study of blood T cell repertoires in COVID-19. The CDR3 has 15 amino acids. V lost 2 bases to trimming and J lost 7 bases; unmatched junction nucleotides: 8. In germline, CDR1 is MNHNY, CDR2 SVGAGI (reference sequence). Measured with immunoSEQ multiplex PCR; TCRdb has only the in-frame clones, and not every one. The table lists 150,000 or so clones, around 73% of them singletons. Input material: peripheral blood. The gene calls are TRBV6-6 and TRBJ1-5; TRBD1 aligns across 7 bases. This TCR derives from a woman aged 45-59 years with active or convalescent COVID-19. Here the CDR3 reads CASSYQDRAGQPQHF. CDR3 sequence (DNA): TGTGCCAGCAGTTACCAAGACAGGGCTGGCCAGCCCCAGCATTTT.